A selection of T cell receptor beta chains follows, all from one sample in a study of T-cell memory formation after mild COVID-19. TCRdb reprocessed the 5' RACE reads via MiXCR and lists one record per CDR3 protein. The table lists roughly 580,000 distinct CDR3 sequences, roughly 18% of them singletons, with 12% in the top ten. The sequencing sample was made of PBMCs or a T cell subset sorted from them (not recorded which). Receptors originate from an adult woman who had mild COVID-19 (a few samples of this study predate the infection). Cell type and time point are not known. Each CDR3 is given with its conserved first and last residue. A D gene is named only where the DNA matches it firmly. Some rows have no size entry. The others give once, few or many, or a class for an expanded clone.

TGTGCCAGCAGCCACCTTTCCGGACAGGGATTCTACGAGCAGTACTTC,CASSHLSGQGFYEQYF,TRBV3-1,NA,TRBD1,TRBJ2-7
TGTGCCAGCAGTTTCGACTATGGCTACACCTTC,CASSFDYGYTF,TRBV12-3/TRBV12-4,few,NA,TRBJ1-2
TGTGCCACCAGCACCGTTCACACGGAATGGGATGAAAAACTGTTTTTT,CATSTVHTEWDEKLFF,TRBV15,once,NA,TRBJ1-4
TGCGCCAGCAGCTTGGCGGTAGGAGACTATGGCTACACCTTC,CASSLAVGDYGYTF,TRBV5-1,NA,NA,TRBJ1-2
TGCAGCGTTGCTGGGGACAGACTAAATGAAAAACTGTTTTTT,CSVAGDRLNEKLFF,TRBV29-1,few,TRBD1,TRBJ1-4
TGTGCCACCGCCCAGCTCCAAGGATCACCCCTCCACTTT,CATAQLQGSPLHF,TRBV24-1,NA,NA,TRBJ1-6
TGTGCCTGGAGTCCGGGACAGGGGATTGACGAGCAGTACTTC,CAWSPGQGIDEQYF,TRBV30,NA,TRBD1,TRBJ2-7
TGTGCCAGCAGCTTAACTTCTAGCGGGGATTTCAATGAGCAGTTCTTC,CASSLTSSGDFNEQFF,TRBV7-3,few,TRBD2,TRBJ2-1
TGCAGTGCTACAAATCCCCCGGGACAGTCGATGGGCGGGGAGCTGTTTTTT,CSATNPPGQSMGGELFF,TRBV20-1,NA,TRBD1,TRBJ2-2
TGTGCCAGCAGCCCTTCTCCCGGGGTGAACACTGAAGCTTTCTTT,CASSPSPGVNTEAFF,TRBV11-3,few,NA,TRBJ1-1
TGTGCCAGCAGCGATCGACCCCCGGGGGGGGTTCAAGAGACCCAGTACTTC,CASSDRPPGGVQETQYF,TRBV5-5,few,TRBD2,TRBJ2-5
TGCGCCAGCCGCCCCGGGGAGGCCTACAATGAGCAGTTCTTC,CASRPGEAYNEQFF,TRBV5-1,NA,NA,TRBJ2-1
TGTGCCAGCAGAGGACAGGAAAAGATTTACACTGAAGCTTTCTTT,CASRGQEKIYTEAFF,TRBV6-1,NA,TRBD1,TRBJ1-1
TGTGCCAGCAGTGAGCCAGGTATGGGCAATCAGCCCCAGCATTTT,CASSEPGMGNQPQHF,TRBV25-1,NA,NA,TRBJ1-5
TGCGCCAGCAGCTGGGGGCGAGAGACCCAGTACTTC,CASSWGRETQYF,TRBV5-1,NA,NA,TRBJ2-5
TGTGCCAGTAGTACCCTAGCGGGAGGTGAGGAGCAGTTCTTC,CASSTLAGGEEQFF,TRBV19,NA,TRBD2,TRBJ2-1
TGTGCCACACGAACGGGTCATCAGCCCCAGCATTTT,CATRTGHQPQHF,TRBV6-5,NA,NA,TRBJ1-5
TGTGCCAGCAGTTCCCGGACAGGGAATAATTCACCCCTCCACTTT,CASSSRTGNNSPLHF,TRBV12-3/TRBV12-4,many,TRBD1,TRBJ1-6
TGTGCCAGCAGCCAAGATTTAGGCTCTGGGGCCAACGTCCTGACTTTC,CASSQDLGSGANVLTF,TRBV4-2,few,NA,TRBJ2-6
TGCAGTGCTAGAGAGGGAGGGACTAACTATGGCTACACCTTC,CSAREGGTNYGYTF,TRBV20-1,few,NA,TRBJ1-2
TGTGCCAGCAGTTCCGGCAGGGGGCCGAGGCAGCCCCAGCATTTT,CASSSGRGPRQPQHF,TRBV6-2/TRBV6-3,NA,TRBD1,TRBJ1-5
TGTGCCAGCAGCTCGGGACCGGACTACGAGCAGTACTTC,CASSSGPDYEQYF,TRBV7-2,NA,NA,TRBJ2-7
TGTGCCAGCAGCTCGGGACTAGCGGGAAGTAATACGCAGTATTTT,CASSSGLAGSNTQYF,TRBV7-9,NA,TRBD2,TRBJ2-3
TGTGCCAGCAGCCCCGACTGGGGGTCGGCTTACAATGAGCAGTTCTTC,CASSPDWGSAYNEQFF,TRBV7-9,few,NA,TRBJ2-1
TGTGCCAGCAGCGTAGGGGGTTCCGAAAACGGGAATGAGCAGTTCTTC,CASSVGGSENGNEQFF,TRBV9,NA,NA,TRBJ2-1
TGCAGTGCTAGAGATCCAGGTAGAATCACTGAAGCTTTCTTT,CSARDPGRITEAFF,TRBV20-1,NA,NA,TRBJ1-1
TGTGCCAGCAGCCGCTTGAGTGGGAATGAGCAGTTCTTC,CASSRLSGNEQFF,TRBV7-2,few,NA,TRBJ2-1
TGCGCCAGCAGCCCATCACCGGGGACAGGGACTCGAGAGACCCAGTACTTC,CASSPSPGTGTRETQYF,TRBV5-1,many,TRBD1,TRBJ2-5
TGTGCCAGCAGTAGTTGGCAGGAGCCTGGAAACACCATATATTTT,CASSSWQEPGNTIYF,TRBV12-3/TRBV12-4,NA,NA,TRBJ1-3
TGTGCCAGCAGCTTAAACCCGACAGGCTTAGAGACCCAGTACTTC,CASSLNPTGLETQYF,TRBV7-2,many,NA,TRBJ2-5
TGTGCCAGCAGCCAGACCGGGACAGAAGCCGGGGAGCTGTTTTTT,CASSQTGTEAGELFF,TRBV5-4,NA,TRBD1,TRBJ2-2
TGTGCCAGCAGCCCAAGAAGCGGGAGGGCCCTCAATGAGCAGTTCTTC,CASSPRSGRALNEQFF,TRBV3-1,NA,TRBD2,TRBJ2-1
TGCGCCAGCAGCGCTGGGACAGGGGGCATCTCCGAGCAGTACTTC,CASSAGTGGISEQYF,TRBV5-1,NA,TRBD1,TRBJ2-7
TGTGCCAGCAGCCAAAGACTGAACAGGGGCCACGACTATGGCTACACCTTC,CASSQRLNRGHDYGYTF,TRBV3-1,few,TRBD1,TRBJ1-2
TGTGCCAGCAGCCCCCGGACAGGGTTAAGGAACGAGCAGTACTTC,CASSPRTGLRNEQYF,TRBV9,NA,TRBD1,TRBJ2-7
TGTGCCAGCAGCCGGGTCGAAGGGGCCACTGAAGCTTTCTTT,CASSRVEGATEAFF,TRBV12-3/TRBV12-4,NA,NA,TRBJ1-1
TGTGCCAGCAGGGTACGACAGGGGAACACAGATACGCAGTATTTT,CASRVRQGNTDTQYF,TRBV2,NA,TRBD1,TRBJ2-3
TGTGCCAGTAGTATTTGGAGCGGGGACCCCTACGAGCAGTACTTC,CASSIWSGDPYEQYF,TRBV19,NA,TRBD2,TRBJ2-7
TGTGCCACCAGCACCGCGGACGGTACCGGGGAGCTGTTTTTT,CATSTADGTGELFF,TRBV15,few,NA,TRBJ2-2
TGTGCCAGCTCGGAACACAGGGACGATACGCAGTATTTT,CASSEHRDDTQYF,TRBV18,few,NA,TRBJ2-3
TGCGCCAGCAGCTCCCGTATGATTCCCTACGAGCAGTACTTC,CASSSRMIPYEQYF,TRBV5-1,NA,NA,TRBJ2-7
TGTGCCAGCAGTTTTACATGGGTTACAGGGACCACGAAATATACGCTCTTC,CASSFTWVTGTTKYTLF,TRBV6-5,few,NA,TRBJ1-2
TGTGCCAGCAGCCCTCGACCGGGACAGGACTATGGCTACACCTTC,CASSPRPGQDYGYTF,TRBV7-6,few,TRBD1,TRBJ1-2
TGTGCCAGCAGCTTGGGGGGGCAGGGTGGTAATCAGCCCCAGCATTTT,CASSLGGQGGNQPQHF,TRBV5-4,few,NA,TRBJ1-5
TGTGCCAGCAGTTACTCCGCGACAGGGGCCTATGGCCGTGGGGACACTGAAGCTTTCTTT,CASSYSATGAYGRGDTEAFF,TRBV6-5,NA,TRBD1,TRBJ1-1
TGTGCCAGCAGGAGGGACAGGGACACGGATACGCAGTATTTT,CASRRDRDTDTQYF,TRBV5-4,NA,TRBD1,TRBJ2-3
TGTGCCAGCAGCCAATTCGTGGGTACCACAGATACGCAGTATTTT,CASSQFVGTTDTQYF,TRBV3-1,NA,NA,TRBJ2-3
TGCGCCAGCAGCCGCTGGTTTCGCATGAACACTGAAGCTTTCTTT,CASSRWFRMNTEAFF,TRBV4-3,NA,NA,TRBJ1-1
TGTGCCAGCAGTTCGGGACAGGGGGTGATTTCCTACGAGCAGTACTTC,CASSSGQGVISYEQYF,TRBV3-1,few,TRBD1,TRBJ2-7
TGCGCCAGCAGCCAAGATCCCCCCGCAGATACGCAGTATTTT,CASSQDPPADTQYF,TRBV4-1,few,NA,TRBJ2-3